One and the same sample provided the 15 T cell receptor delta chains below, sequenced in a study of gamma-delta T cells after stem cell transplantation. TCRdb used CATT to re-call clones from the RT-PCR reads. Of over 9,000 delta-chain clones listed, 1% to 1.5% are singletons. Source material: gamma-delta T cells. These receptors all come from a human donor. It is not recorded whose cells these are; they may come from a transplant donor.

Turning to this clone: TCRdb has a much larger clone's protein, which differs at residue 7 from the translation of this DNA, likely because of a read error; what is shown is the protein translated from the DNA. This chain links TRDV2 with TRDJ1; D is ambiguous. This CDR3 comprises 15 residues. V was shortened by 0 bases and J by 0 bases, with 10 bases between the two germline ends. Per germline, CDR1 GEAIGNYY and CDR2 EKD. CDR3 residues: CACDTVRGYTDKLIF. The CDR3 region has the DNA TGTGCCTGTGACACCGTGAGAGGTTACACCGATAAACTCATCTTT.

This clone has just a few counts. The protein recorded in TCRdb matches a much larger clone and deviates from this DNA's translation at residue 10, suggesting a read error; the protein here is obtained by translating the DNA. The chain has TRDV2 and TRDJ1, with 7 bases that match TRDD3. In germline, CDR1 is GEAIGNYY, CDR2 EKD. This CDR3 contains 18 residues. The trim removed 0 bases at V and 2 bases at J, leaving 14 bases unmatched. DNA of the CDR3: TGTGCCTGTGACACCGTTTCTGGGGATATGCGGGAGACCGATAAACTCATCTTT. Protein sequence: CACDTVSGDMRETDKLIF.

There are a few counts of this clone. A clone one base away is much larger, so this may be a read error. The chain joins TRDV2 to TRDJ1; maybe TRDD3 (6 bases). Trimming took 3 bases from V and 3 from J, leaving 16 bases between them. The CDR3 totals 15 residues. Germline V gene data show CDR1 as GEAIGNYY and CDR2 as EKD. The CDR3 here is CACDALGPGADKLIF. The DNA of the CDR3 is TGTGCCTGTGACGCCCTGGGCCCTGGGGCCGATAAACTCATCTTT.

This clone was counted between two and nine times. Germline and junction disagree at one end, which may indicate a read error. The chain joins TRDV2 to TRDJ3, with 13 bases that match TRDD3. This CDR3 is 21 amino acids long. Germline V gene lookup returns CDR1 GEAIGNYY and CDR2 EKD. This CDR3 is CACDAVLGDTPDSWDTRQMFF. Written as DNA, the CDR3 is TGCGCCTGTGACGCCGTACTGGGGGATACGCCTGACTCCTGGGACACCCGACAGATGTTTTTC.

Concerning this clone itself: This may be a read error, as it is one base from a much larger clone. The same CDR3 also results from other DNA sequences found in this sample. The V gene is TRDV2, the J gene TRDJ1; 9 bases agree with TRDD3. Germline CDR1 and CDR2: GEAIGNYY and EKD. V was clipped by 3 bases and J by 4 bases; unmatched bases: 14. This CDR3 is built from 17 residues. As DNA, the CDR3 is TGTGCCTGTGACGCTTTACTGGGGGACACGCAAGGCGATAAACTCATCTTT. Encoded protein: CACDALLGDTQGDKLIF.

This clone was seen more than once but under ten times. A far larger clone is off by one base, so a read error is likely. Other nucleotide sequences in the sample specify the same CDR3. V and J are TRDV2 and TRDJ1, with TRDD3 matching 7 bases. Germline V gives CDR1 GEAIGNYY, CDR2 EKD. This CDR3 contains 21 residues. Losses at the gene ends were 0 bases for V and 3 bases for J; bases not matched to a gene: 24. CDR3 sequence: CACDTVASVLGTAIAADKLIF. For the CDR3, the DNA is TGTGCCTGTGACACCGTCGCTTCAGTACTGGGGACAGCCATAGCGGCCGATAAACTCATCTTT.

The chain uses TRDV2 and TRDJ1; TRDD3 matches 10 bases. Germline V gives CDR1 GEAIGNYY, CDR2 EKD. The CDR3 runs 19 residues. The ends lost 0 bases at V and 2 bases at J; junction bases unmatched: 14. As DNA, the CDR3 is TGTGCCTGTGACACCGTGGCTTCCCTGGGGGATAAAAGGACCGATAAACTCATCTTT. Its protein product is CACDTVASLGDKRTDKLIF.

This clone was observed a handful of times. A far larger clone differs by one base, so this is likely a read error. This same CDR3 is encoded by further DNA sequences in the sample. V gene TRDV2 combines with J gene TRDJ3; the D gene is possibly TRDD3 (5 bases). The germline V gene has CDR1 GEAIGNYY and CDR2 EKD. The V and J ends lost 0 bases and 0 bases respectively, with 11 bases between them. The CDR3 loop spans 18 amino acids. This chain's CDR3 is CACDTPGGSSWDTRQMFF. CDR3 nucleotide sequence: TGTGCCTGTGACACCCCGGGGGGTAGCTCCTGGGACACCCGACAGATGTTTTTC.

Details on this clone: Since a much larger clone is just one base distant, this may be a read error. The V and J genes are TRDV2 and TRDJ1; TRDD3 matches at 8 bases. The CDR3 has 16 residues. Germline CDR1 GEAIGNYY, CDR2 EKD. The CDR3 loop reads CARDTIGGSSSDKLIF. The CDR3 DNA reads as TGTGCCCGTGACACGATTGGGGGATCTAGCTCCGATAAACTCATCTTT.

This clone was recorded a few times. TCRdb has a much larger clone's protein, which differs at residue 3 from the translation of this DNA, likely because of a read error; what is shown is the protein translated from the DNA. The genes are TRDV2 and TRDJ1; D is unclear. The V gene's germline CDR1 is GEAIGNYY and CDR2 EKD. CDR3 size: 15 residues. CDR3 DNA sequence: TGTGCCCGTGACCAGATCGGGCAGTACACCGATAAACTCATCTTT. Translated, it gives CARDQIGQYTDKLIF.

The chain links TRDV2 to TRDJ1; 9 nucleotides match TRDD3. Germline values: CDR1 GEAIGNYY, CDR2 EKD. V was clipped by 1 base and J by 3 bases; unmatched bases: 20. This CDR3 is built from 20 residues. The CDR3 reads CACDTIAARLGDPHADKLIF. CDR3 nucleotide sequence: TGTGCCTGTGACACGATCGCTGCCAGGCTGGGGGATCCCCACGCCGATAAACTCATCTTT.

This clone was observed a few times. Possible read error: a much larger clone is one base away. The genes are TRDV2 and TRDJ1; 10 bases are a match to TRDD3. Germline V CDR1 and CDR2: GEAIGNYY, EKD. This CDR3 contains 18 residues. The CDR3 region is CACDSLLKGDTPPDKPIF. The CDR3 DNA follows: TGTGCCTGTGACTCGCTACTGAAGGGGGATACGCCCCCCGATAAACCCATCTTT.

By sample fraction, this clone is medium-sized. Other DNA sequences within the sample encode an identical CDR3. The V and J genes are TRDV2 and TRDJ3; TRDD3 might be the D (6 bases). Trimming removed 1 base from V and 1 base from J, with 7 bases in between. Germline V gene lookup returns CDR1 GEAIGNYY and CDR2 EKD. The CDR3 has 16 amino acids. The CDR3 is CACDTLGSWDTRQMFF. CDR3 nucleotides: TGTGCCTGTGACACGCTGGGGTCCTGGGACACCCGACAGATGTTTTTC.

About this clone: A much more abundant neighbour one base away suggests this may be a read error. The same CDR3 arises from other DNA sequences in this sample as well. The chain is built from TRDV2 and TRDJ1, with 12 bases identical to TRDD3. This CDR3 region has 17 residues. CDR1 and CDR2 from the germline V gene are GEAIGNYY and EKD. This CDR3 reads CACDTVSGGYAKGELIF. The CDR3 DNA sequence: TGTGCCTGTGACACGGTCTCTGGGGGATACGCAAAGGGCGAACTCATCTTC.

This clone was counted ten times or more. The same CDR3 can be traced to other DNA sequences in this sample. The V and J genes are TRDV2 and TRDJ1, with 8 bases matching TRDD3. From germline, CDR1 is GEAIGNYY and CDR2 EKD. The CDR3 runs to 15 residues. V trimming: 3 bases; J trimming: 0 bases; junction bases outside the gene matches: 5. The CDR3 nucleotides read TGTGCCTGTGACGGACTGGGGGGTTACACCGATAAACTCATCTTT. Its protein is CACDGLGGYTDKLIF.